The 25 T cell receptor beta chains reported below all come from one sample, sequenced in a study of blood T cell repertoires in COVID-19. Sequencing used immunoSEQ multiplex PCR; TCRdb keeps in-frame clones, though not all of them. The table has approximately 130,000 clones, about 85% seen once. Source material: peripheral blood. These TCRs come from a man aged 40-50 years with active or convalescent COVID-19.

The rearrangement links TRBV14 to TRBJ2-3, with TRBD2 as a possible D gene (5 bases). Germline lookup yields CDR1 SGHDN and CDR2 FVKESK. The CDR3 runs to 14 residues. V was clipped by 9 bases and J by 3 bases, with 16 bases between them. CDR3 sequence (DNA): TGTGCCAGTAAGCCGGGAATTGGTACAGATACGCAGTATTTT. Protein product: CASKPGIGTDTQYF.

The rearrangement links TRBV3-1 (or the pseudogene TRBV3-2) to TRBJ2-7, with a possible D match to TRBD2 (5 bases). The V gene's germline CDR1 is LGHDT and CDR2 YNNKEL (reference sequence). The CDR3 has 15 amino acids. Between the trimmed V and J ends, which lost 1 base and 2 bases, there was a span of 12 bases. The CDR3 is CASSQGTGRAYEQYF. CDR3 coding DNA: TGTGCCAGCAGCCAAGGGACGGGAAGGGCCTACGAGCAGTACTTC.

V is TRBV28 and J is TRBJ1-4, with 7 nucleotides matching TRBD1. The CDR3 runs 16 residues. The trim removed 1 base at V and 0 bases at J, leaving 2 bases unmatched. Germline V CDR1 and CDR2: MDHEN, SYDVKM. The CDR3 region has the DNA TGTGCCAGCAGTTTATTAGGGACAGCAACTAATGAAAAACTGTTTTTT. Translation gives CASSLLGTATNEKLFF.

This clone has only one observation. The V call is TRBV10-3, the J call TRBJ2-4, with D perhaps matching TRBD2 (5 bases). The V and J ends lost 8 bases and 5 bases respectively, with 19 bases between them. Germline CDR1 reads ENHRY; CDR2 reads SYGVKD. The length of the CDR3 is 15 residues. This CDR3 reads CAIDSRSGAQNIQYF. The CDR3 nucleotides read TGTGCCATCGATAGTAGGAGCGGCGCCCAAAACATTCAGTACTTC.

CDR3 region: CASSQQGGQPQHF. As DNA, the CDR3 is TGTGCCAGCAGCCAACAGGGGGGACAGCCCCAGCATTTT. The V and J genes are TRBV4-2 and TRBJ1-5; 7 bases align to TRBD1. This CDR3 contains 13 residues. Germline V gene sequence: CDR1 LGHNA, CDR2 YNFKEQ. V shed 2 bases and J 7 bases; nucleotides not matched to a gene: 2.

V usage is TRBV9 and J usage is TRBJ1-3; tentatively, D is TRBD1 (6 bases). The CDR3 has 17 amino acids. The germline CDR1 and CDR2 sequences are SGDLS and YYNGEE. V lost 3 bases and J lost 4, with 20 bases in between. The CDR3 coding sequence is TGTGCCAGCAGCGCTCGCGACTTAACAGGGTTAGGAAACACCATATATTTT. Protein: CASSARDLTGLGNTIYF.

This clone has more than one count but fewer than ten. The V and J genes are TRBV5-1 and TRBJ1-6, with TRBD1 matching 8 bases. The germline CDR1 and CDR2 sequences are SGHRS and YFSETQ. V lost 3 bases to trimming and J lost 7 bases; unmatched junction nucleotides: 6. The CDR3 contains 15 residues. CDR3 DNA: TGCGCCAGCAGCTCGACCGGGACAGGCAATTCACCCCTCCACTTT. This encodes CASSSTGTGNSPLHF.

This CDR3 reads CASSLNFGAETQYF. As DNA, the CDR3 is TGTGCCAGCAGCTTAAATTTTGGGGCCGAGACCCAGTACTTC. This chain connects TRBV7-3 to TRBJ2-5, with a tentative D call TRBD1 (5 bases). Germline CDR1 SGHTA, CDR2 FQGTGA. V was pared by 1 base and J by 5 bases, with 11 bases between. The CDR3 is 14 amino acids.

The chain recombines TRBV6-5 with TRBJ1-6, with a weak D call TRBD1 (5 bases). CDR3 length: 14 residues. Trimming shortened V by 6 bases and J by 11 bases, and 17 bases separated the two germline ends. The germline V gene encodes CDR1 MNHEY and CDR2 SVGAGI. The CDR3: CASSDGGLRTPLHF. For the CDR3, the DNA is TGTGCCAGCAGCGACGGGGGACTCAGGACACCCCTCCACTTT.

This sequence joins TRBV5-1 and TRBJ2-7, with no clear D. This CDR3 comprises 14 residues. Trimming pared 4 bases from V and 7 bases from J, leaving 18 bases between. Germline CDR1 is SGHRS and CDR2 is YFSETQ. CDR3 amino acids: CASSPGTPAGEQYF. In nucleotides, the CDR3 is TGCGCCAGCAGCCCCGGCACTCCGGCCGGGGAGCAGTACTTC.

The V and J genes are TRBV11-2 and TRBJ2-1; possibly TRBD1 for D (5 bases). Germline assignment: CDR1 SGHAT and CDR2 FQNNGV. Trimming shortened V by 6 bases and J by 7 bases, and 13 bases separated the two germline ends. This CDR3 contains 13 residues. The chain's CDR3 is CASREGVGNEQFF. As DNA, the CDR3 is TGTGCCAGCAGAGAAGGGGTCGGGAATGAGCAGTTCTTC.

This clone was detected only a few times. The chain carries TRBV15 and TRBJ1-2, with 11 positions matching TRBD1. CDR3 length equals 17 residues. Losses at the gene ends were 1 base for V and 1 base for J; bases not matched to a gene: 5. CDR1 and CDR2 from the germline V gene are LNHNV and YYDKDF (reference sequence). As DNA, the CDR3 is TGTGCCACCAGCAGAGGGGGAGGGACAGGGGGTAACTATGGCTACACCTTC. Its protein is CATSRGGGTGGNYGYTF.

This chain joins TRBV4-3 and TRBJ1-2; TRBD1 matches at 9 bases. Trimming at V came to 2 bases and at J to 8 bases, leaving 6 bases not matched to a gene. The CDR3 loop spans 14 amino acids. CDR1 and CDR2 from the germline V gene are LGHNA and YSLEER. The DNA for the CDR3 is TGCGCCAGCAGCCAAACACAGGGGGCGGGAGGCTACACCTTC. Protein sequence: CASSQTQGAGGYTF.

The sample holds one count of this clone. The V and J genes are TRBV4-3 and TRBJ1-2; D unresolved. V lost 0 bases to trimming and J lost 4 bases, with 12 bases between them. The CDR3 is 15 residues long. CDR1 is LGHNA, CDR2 YSLEER, per germline. This chain's CDR3 is CASSQDGGGAYGYTF. The CDR3 bases are TGCGCCAGCAGCCAAGATGGTGGAGGAGCCTATGGCTACACCTTC.

The chain couples TRBV5-6 to TRBJ2-1, with 9 bases identical to TRBD1. With 4 bases clipped from V and 7 bases from J, the junction kept 6 bases outside the gene matches. Germline CDR1 is SGHDT and CDR2 is YYEEEE. The CDR3 contains 14 residues. The CDR3 DNA reads as TGTGCCAGCAGCCCCGGGACAGGGATGAATGAGCAGTTCTTC. It encodes CASSPGTGMNEQFF.

V gene TRBV7-2 combines with J gene TRBJ2-5, with D perhaps TRBD2 (6 bases). V was pared by 5 bases and J by 4 bases, with 20 bases between. Germline lookup yields CDR1 SGHTA and CDR2 FQGNSA. This CDR3 has 16 amino acids. The DNA for the CDR3 is TGTGCCAGCAGCCGTTCCGGGCGGGGAAGGGGAGAGACCCAGTACTTC. Its protein is CASSRSGRGRGETQYF.

The rearrangement joins TRBV9 to TRBJ2-2, with TRBD2 matching 9 bases. Trimming cost V 3 bases and J 2 bases; bases outside gene matches: 8. Per the germline V gene, CDR1 is SGDLS and CDR2 is YYNGEE. CDR3 length: 17 residues. The CDR3 DNA follows: TGTGCCAGCAGCGACCGCGGGGGGGCCAGCAACACCGGGGAGCTGTTTTTT. Amino acids: CASSDRGGASNTGELFF. Filled out from reference TRBV9 and TRBJ2-2, the complete variable domain reads DSGVTQTPKHLITATGQRVTLRCSPRSGDLSVYWYQQSLDQGLQFLIQYYNGEERAKGNILERFSAQQFPDLHSELNLSSLELGDSALYFCASSDRGGASNTGELFFGEGSRLTVL.

The CDR3 DNA reads as TGTGCCAGCAGCCAGGGGGAGGCGGGTAGCAATCAGCCCCAGCATTTT. Translated, it gives CASSQGEAGSNQPQHF. The V gene is TRBV4-2, the J gene TRBJ1-5; D may be TRBD1 (5 bases). Germline assignment: CDR1 LGHNA and CDR2 YNFKEQ. The CDR3 consists of 16 residues. V lost 3 bases and J lost 0, with 12 bases in between.

The chain links TRBV29-1 to TRBJ2-7; D may be TRBD2 (5 bases). This CDR3 is built from 12 residues. Deletions cut 5 bases from V and 4 bases from J, with 12 bases between. Germline CDR1 reads SQVTM; CDR2 reads ANQGSEA. CDR3 bases: TGCAGCGTTAGCCGCGGGCGATACGAGCAGTACTTC. This codes for CSVSRGRYEQYF.

The chain couples TRBV19 to TRBJ1-6; D gene uncertain. CDR3 length: 15 amino acids. Germline lookup yields CDR1 LNHDA and CDR2 SQIVND (reference sequence). The ends were cut back, 3 bases at V and 8 bases at J, with 14 bases in the middle. CDR3 coding DNA: TGTGCCAGTAGTATCCGGGTAATCGGGGATTCACCCCTCCACTTT. Translation gives CASSIRVIGDSPLHF.

This clone was picked up one time. CDR3 loop: CASNTGRGNQPQHF. CDR3 bases: TGTGCCAGTAATACAGGGAGGGGCAATCAGCCCCAGCATTTT. The chain combines TRBV19 with TRBJ1-5; tentatively, D is TRBD1 (6 bases). V shed 7 bases and J shed 2 bases, with 12 bases lying between them. This CDR3 is 14 amino acids long. The germline CDR1 and CDR2 sequences are LNHDA and SQIVND (reference sequence).

The chain employs TRBV7-2 and TRBJ2-1, with a weak D call TRBD2 (7 bases). Germline V lookup: CDR1 SGHTA, CDR2 FQGNSA. V lost 2 bases, J lost 4 bases, and 12 bases lay in between. The CDR3 is made up of 15 amino acids. The CDR3 DNA sequence: TGTGCCAGCAGCTTACGGCGGGGGCCTTACAATGAGCAGTTCTTC. Protein sequence: CASSLRRGPYNEQFF.

This clone was seen more than once but under ten times. The chain links TRBV4-2 to TRBJ1-5, with D uncertain. Trimming shortened V by 4 bases and J by 2 bases, and 12 bases separated the two germline ends. CDR1 is LGHNA and CDR2 is YNFKEQ in the germline V gene. The CDR3 consists of 15 residues. CDR3 sequence reads: CASSLLSDGNQPQHF. The CDR3 DNA reads as TGTGCCAGCAGCCTACTATCGGATGGCAATCAGCCCCAGCATTTT.

CDR3 nucleotides: TGCGCCAGCAGTCCCGACGGGGGAGGTAACAATGAGCAGTTCTTC. This encodes CASSPDGGGNNEQFF. This rearrangement joins TRBV5-1 to TRBJ2-1, with D tentatively TRBD2 (6 bases). Germline V gives CDR1 SGHRS, CDR2 YFSETQ. The V and J ends lost 5 bases and 5 bases respectively, with 17 bases between them. The CDR3 is 15 residues long. The whole variable domain, remainder taken from reference TRBV5-1 and TRBJ2-1, is KAGVTQTPRYLIKTRGQQVTLSCSPISGHRSVSWYQQTPGQGLQFLFEYFSETQRNKGNFPGRFSGRQFSNSRSEMNVSTLELGDSALYLCASSPDGGGNNEQFFGPGTRLTVL.

This clone appeared many times. The J gene is TRBJ1-5, the V gene TRBV19, with D maybe TRBD1 (6 bases). Germline CDR1 is LNHDA and CDR2 is SQIVND (reference sequence). The CDR3 contains 14 residues. V was shortened by 2 bases and J by 1 base, with 6 bases between the two germline ends. The CDR3 DNA reads as TGTGCCAGTAGTATACAGGGGAGCAATCAGCCCCAGCATTTT. It codes for CASSIQGSNQPQHF.